The entry below describes one TCR beta chain. Repertoires were generated with immunoSEQ multiplex PCR, while TCRdb's copy carries only in-frame clones and drops some. In the table there are more than 150,000 clones, roughly 82% of which are singletons. This entry belongs to a study of blood T cell repertoires in COVID-19. Overall study: From the United States, Italy and Spain came samples of acute and convalescent COVID-19. T cells, B-cell-depleted T cells, or PBMCs provided the cDNA or gDNA that served as material.

Germline values: CDR1 MNHEY, CDR2 SMNVEV (reference sequence). Trimming left V 7 bases short and J 0 bases short, with 4 bases between. The CDR3 spans 13 residues. Sequenced: peripheral blood. The receptor was isolated from a woman aged 45-65 years with acute or convalescent COVID-19. The J gene is TRBJ2-6, the V gene TRBV27; D unresolved. CDR3 nucleotide sequence: TGTGCCAGCATGAGCTCTGGGGCCAACGTCCTGACTTTC. Translated: CASMSSGANVLTF.